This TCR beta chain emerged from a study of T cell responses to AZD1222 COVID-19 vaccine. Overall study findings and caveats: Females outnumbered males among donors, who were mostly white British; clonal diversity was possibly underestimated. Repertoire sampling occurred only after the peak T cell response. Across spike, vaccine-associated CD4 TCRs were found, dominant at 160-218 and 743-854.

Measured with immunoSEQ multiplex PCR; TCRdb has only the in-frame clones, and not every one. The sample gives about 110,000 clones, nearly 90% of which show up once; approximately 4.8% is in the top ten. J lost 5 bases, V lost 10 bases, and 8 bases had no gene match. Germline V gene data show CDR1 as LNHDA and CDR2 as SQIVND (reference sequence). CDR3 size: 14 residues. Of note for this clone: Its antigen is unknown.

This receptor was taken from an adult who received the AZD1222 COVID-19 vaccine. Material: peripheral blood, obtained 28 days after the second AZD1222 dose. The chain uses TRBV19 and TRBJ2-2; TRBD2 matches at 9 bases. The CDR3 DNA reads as TGTGCCACCGCGGGGGGGCCGAGGACCGGGGAGCTGTTTTTT. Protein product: CATAGGPRTGELFF.